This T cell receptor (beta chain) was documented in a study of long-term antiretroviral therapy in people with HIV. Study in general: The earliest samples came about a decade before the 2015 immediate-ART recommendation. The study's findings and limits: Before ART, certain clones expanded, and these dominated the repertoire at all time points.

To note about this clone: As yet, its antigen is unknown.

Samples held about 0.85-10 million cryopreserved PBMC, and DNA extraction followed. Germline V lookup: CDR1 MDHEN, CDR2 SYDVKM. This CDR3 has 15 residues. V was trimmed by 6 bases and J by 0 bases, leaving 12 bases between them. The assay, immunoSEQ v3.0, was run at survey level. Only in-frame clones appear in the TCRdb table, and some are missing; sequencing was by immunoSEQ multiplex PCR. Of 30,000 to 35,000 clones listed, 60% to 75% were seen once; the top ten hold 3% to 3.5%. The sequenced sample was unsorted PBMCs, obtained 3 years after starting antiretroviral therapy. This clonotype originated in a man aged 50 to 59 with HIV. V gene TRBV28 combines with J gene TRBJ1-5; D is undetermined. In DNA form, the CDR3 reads TGTGCCAGCAGGCCTCCGGGGTCTAGCAATCAGCCCCAGCATTTT. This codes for CASRPPGSSNQPQHF.